This paragraph covers one T cell receptor (beta chain) sequence. Which antigen it targets is not known. The data were obtained in a study of cytomegalovirus exposure and HLA in healthy donors listed by TCRdb under 2017. About the investigation overall: An earlier analysis of a few hundred of the donors reported under 300 Gb of sequence data and 117 million unique TCR beta sequences obtained from about 179 million T cells. An earlier analysis of about 600 of the donors used high-throughput TCR beta sequencing to judge whether each TCR beta V gene segment behaved as functional or pseudogenic. A later genetic analysis used genome-wide SNP genotypes for about 65% of the 666 donors, treating that subset as a discovery cohort. Around 300 gigabases of sequencing data and tens of millions of unique TCR sequences were included in an early release covering about 700 HLA-typed donors. Typing coverage varied by locus: about 629-640 donors for A, B, C, DRB1 and DQB1; roughly 510 for DQA1; 606 for DPA1; approximately 450 for DPB1. Every discovery cohort repertoire had been produced on one sequencing platform. The later analysis used no new phenotypic data to find candidate immune exposures, relying instead on TCR beta sequences and their occurrence across donors. Of the 300 to 400 genotyped donors, 65% to 90% fell in the genetic ancestry cluster associated with self-reported Caucasian donors. To predict cytomegalovirus infection status, the study brought together high-throughput TCR immunosequencing, statistical association of individual TCRs with disease status, and machine learning. A later analysis re-analyzed previously published TCR beta repertoires from 660 or so donors and added high-resolution HLA genotyping to study TCR occurrence patterns. The study profiled the T cell repertoires of 550 to 700 subjects by immunosequencing and related them to cytomegalovirus serostatus. The aim of the study was to test whether cataloging public T cell receptors could identify signatures of past pathogen exposure. Besides the first cohort of roughly 700 subjects, a separate validation cohort made up of roughly 130 different subjects was used. Because of strong linkage in the cohort, a handful of DR-DQ haplotypes were treated as single units for association and clustering. Alongside the repertoire data, information on donor age, sex, ethnicity and CMV serostatus was compiled. Among 300 to 450 genotyped donors of the cohort, an average of 235,054 unique TCR beta nucleotide sequences were sequenced per donor, approximately 20% of them non-productive. Class I and class II HLA loci were covered by the typing at four-digit resolution.

Deletion took 4 bases off V and 1 base off J, with a span of 10 bases between the germline ends. Sequences MNHEY (CDR1) and SVGAGI (CDR2) are obtained from the germline V gene. The CDR3 goes from the cysteine to the phenylalanine over 14 residues. The read is trimmed to its CDR3 DNA, 42 bases read in frame from base 1. Here is what the overall study found, with its caveats: Several of the top co-occurrence clusters appeared to be linked to parvovirus B19, influenza, CMV and Epstein-Barr virus, according to a later analysis. Because counts were too low, roughly 17 rarely observed V segments, including chromosome 9 orphons, were left out of the earlier analysis of 500 to 750 of the donors. A later analysis found that TCR association rates varied across HLA loci, with DRB1 alleles showing the most associated TCRs and HLA-C alleles the fewest. For the cohort, immune exposure information was limited to CMV serostatus. A group of highly shared sequence variants was considered likely to be a technical artifact of the sequencing pipeline. In a later genetic analysis, fewer N-insertions in productive TCRs were reported among donors in an Asian-associated ancestry cluster than the roughly 700-donor mean. The study gave a list of some 150 TCR beta chains associated with cytomegalovirus. In a later analysis, HLA-associated TCR beta chains showed more clonal expansion and lower generation probabilities than non-associated chains that were equally common. The 87-base-pair reads could not distinguish some IMGT-functional V segments, including TRBV6-2 and TRBV6-3, so those segments were excluded. The presence/absence analyses assumed that sequencing depth was roughly uniform across donors, and that assumption may not be true. While some public TCRs were present in many individuals, most TCR sequences turned up only very rarely across donors. In this cohort, only TCR beta chains were sequenced, and detectable features were limited by the absence of alpha or paired-chain data. Strong co-occurrence of HLA alleles, especially DR and DQ, made assigning TCR associations to individual alleles difficult. A later analysis associated 15,000 or so TCR beta sequences with specific HLA alleles at a false discovery rate of 0.05. A further reported finding was that TCR beta sequences accurately predicted the HLA-A and HLA-B alleles for most subjects in the first cohort. Three of the identified cytomegalovirus-associated TCR beta chains were confirmed in vitro to be specific for cytomegalovirus antigens. Linkage disequilibrium might explain the correlated functional status among segregating V segments, but an unknown experimental factor could not be excluded. An association between a missense DCLRE1C variant and V-gene and J-gene trimming of TCR beta chains was found in a later genetic analysis and replicated in an independent cohort. According to a later analysis, most CMV-associated TCR beta chains appeared to be HLA-restricted, and the HLA associations seemed to be driven largely by CMV exposure. Because some donors lacked HLA typing at each locus, the association tests relied only on the typed subset. In both the original and validation cohorts, the classifier was reported to diagnose cytomegalovirus status with high specificity and sensitivity. The authors suggested that the approach could potentially be generalized to other disease states and immunological phenotypes. In an earlier analysis of approximately 590 of the donors, most TCR beta V segments appeared in productive rearrangements about 90% or about 30% of the time, broadly matching IMGT annotations.

The cohort was made up of approximately 670 healthy bone marrow donors. At the time of sampling, every cohort member was nominally healthy, though immune exposures that went unrecorded were likely present. The donor tested CMV seronegative, placing the donor among the roughly 350 seronegative members of the cohort. A peripheral blood sample was collected from each donor, and TCR beta sequencing was performed on peripheral blood mononuclear cells. Genomic DNA was extracted from the blood cell samples with the Qiagen DNeasy Blood Extraction Kit. Receptor amplification or capture employed the immunoSEQ multiplex PCR assay. A mixture of 60 forward primers for TCR Vbeta segments and 13 reverse primers for TCR Jbeta segments was used in the multiplex PCR. A multiplex PCR assay on genomic DNA amplified the CDR3 region of rearranged TCR beta genes. The Illumina HiSeq System was used to sequence the amplified TCR beta libraries as 87-base-pair reads. Per the original workflow: In a later analysis, about 80 million unique TCR beta chains were counted across the approximately 620 repertoires, and about 9.9 million of these chains were shared by at least two donors. Raw reads were error-corrected and collapsed into unique sequences with a nearest-neighbor algorithm that merged closely related sequences to remove PCR and sequencing errors. CDR3 sequences were aligned to IMGT reference sequences to assign V, D and J gene segments. For a sequence to be retained, at least a six-nucleotide match to both a V gene segment and a J gene segment was required. Rearrangements were called productive when the CDR3 lacked stop codons and stayed in frame with V and J; all others were non-productive. Following IMGT convention, CDR3 was defined as the stretch from the second conserved V-encoded cysteine up to the conserved J-encoded phenylalanine. The earlier analysis of 587 of the donors excluded sequences that lacked an unambiguous match to a single V gene segment. An earlier analysis of a few hundred of the donors called V segments functional above 56.7% productive rearrangements and segregating when the between-donor standard deviation exceeded 5%. A statistical classification framework was built to diagnose cytomegalovirus status from the catalog of TCR beta chain sequences. V and J gene assignment, in a later analysis, came from comparing TCR nucleotide sequences with IMGT/GENE-DB human TR gene sequences. Using the TCRdist pipeline, a later analysis assigned CDR3 sequences along with most-parsimonious VDJ recombination scenarios. In a later analysis, each TCR beta chain was defined by its CDR3 amino acid sequence together with its V-gene family, and reads lacking a unique V-gene family were excluded. A later analysis removed 500 to 650 highly shared, low-generation-probability nucleotide sequences to deal with suspected cross-contamination and a sequencing artifact. A later analysis calculated a clonal expansion index for each public chain from normalized within-repertoire ranks of inferred template counts. In a later analysis, generation probabilities were computed using a VDJ recombination model fitted to out-of-frame rearrangements, and the results were checked against IGoR. A later analysis scored TCR-TCR, TCR-HLA and TCR-CMV co-occurrence with hypergeometric tests, applying a repertoire-size bias correction to TCR pairs. False discovery rates were estimated in a later analysis by permuting HLA or CMV assignments 20 times. In a later analysis, co-occurring TCRs were grouped using DBSCAN, and TCRdist sequence similarity was added for clustering within HLA-allele-positive subsets. Co-occurrence clustering excluded repertoires with fewer than 30,000 or more than 120,000 public chains, plus five with anomalous nucleotide sharing. TCRdb took over this immuneACCESS table, retaining in-frame rearrangements with V and J assigned. Such tables are incomplete; in checked studies, under half of the missing clones stem from an unresolved V gene, and the remainder is unexplained. V, J and clone size derive from that table, while D and trimming were established from the DNA sequence. The table for this sample records around 76,000 clones. The ten largest make up 4.5% to 5% of the sample.

The receptor comes from a man aged 35-49 years in good health and CMV-seronegative. Source material: PBMCs. Recombination linked TRBV6-5 to TRBJ2-5; the best D guess is TRBD1, with 6 bases matching. The nucleotide sequence is given as TGTGCCAGCAGTTCCCGGACAGTCCAAGAGACCCAGTACTTC. It translates to CASSSRTVQETQYF.